This T cell receptor (beta chain) was documented in a study of cytomegalovirus exposure and HLA in healthy donors. General study findings and limits: In vitro confirmation showed three CMV-associated chains to be CMV antigen specific.

Repertoires were generated with immunoSEQ multiplex PCR, while TCRdb's copy carries only in-frame clones and drops some. The sample contains about 250,000 clones, about 90% of which appear only once. This clone was observed a few times. What it recognizes is unknown. The ends were cut back, 5 bases at V and 3 bases at J, with 11 bases in the middle. Germline CDR1 is SNHLY and CDR2 is FYNNEI. CDR3 length equals 13 residues. The rearrangement uses TRBV2 and TRBJ2-7, with D perhaps matching TRBD2 (6 bases). This sequence was found in a young man in good health and CMV-seropositive. Source material: PBMCs. The DNA of the CDR3 is TGTGCCAGCAGTAACGGGGGTGTCTACGAGCAGTACTTC. Translation gives CASSNGGVYEQYF.